Listed here is a single T cell receptor (beta chain). The CDR3 runs to 16 residues. Germline V gene lookup returns CDR1 KGHDR and CDR2 SFDVKD. Trimming took 4 bases from V and 1 from J; bases not matched to a gene: 8. The sample originates from a study of blood T cell repertoires in COVID-19. Clones were sequenced by immunoSEQ multiplex PCR, and TCRdb holds only the in-frame ones, with some missing. The top ten clones hold 4.5% to 6.5% of a sample with approximately 300,000 clones, under 90% of them seen once. Input material: PBMCs or T cells enriched from blood (not recorded which). The rearrangement joins TRBV24-1 to TRBJ2-5; 7 bases agree with TRBD1. The origin of this receptor is a man in his 60s who had recovered from COVID-19. The CDR3 region has the DNA TGTGCCACCAGTGAGGACAGGCCTGTGGGCCAAGAGACCCAGTACTTC. It encodes CATSEDRPVGQETQYF.